This TCR beta chain was sequenced for a study of cytomegalovirus exposure and HLA in healthy donors. About this clone itself: What it binds is not known.

The ends were cut back, 1 base at V and 9 bases at J, with 12 bases in the middle. The CDR3 loop spans 13 amino acids. The V gene's germline CDR1 is SEHNR and CDR2 FQNEAQ (reference sequence). Primers included in the PCR were 60 Vbeta and 13 Jbeta primers. TCRdb's copy holds only in-frame clones and misses some; the assay was immunoSEQ multiplex PCR. Its table records 100,000 to 150,000 clones. Study-level findings and limits: TRBV6-2, TRBV6-3 and some other V segments were excluded as indistinguishable. When presence/absence was analysed, sequencing depth was taken to be roughly uniform across donors. TCR sequences were mostly rare, though some public TCRs occurred in many donors. In a later analysis, most CMV-associated TCR beta chains appeared HLA-restricted.

Sequenced input: PBMCs. The clonotype comes from a man aged 35-49 years in good health and CMV-seronegative. The genes are TRBV7-9 and TRBJ1-1, with D possibly matching TRBD1 (5 bases). CDR3 DNA sequence: TGTGCCAGCAGCTTAGAGGTTAAGGGGAAAGCTTTCTTT. Its protein product is CASSLEVKGKAFF. The entire variable domain, with the rest obtained from reference TRBV7-9 and TRBJ1-1, is as follows: DTGVSQNPRHKITKRGQNVTFRCDPISEHNRLYWYRQTLGQGPEFLTYFQNEAQLEKSRLLSDRFSAERPKGSFSTLEIQRTEQGDSAMYLCASSLEVKGKAFFGQGTRLTVV.